These 18 T cell receptor beta chains came from one sample sequenced in a study of immune heterogeneity within non-small cell lung tumors. Template input, which was bulk tumor genomic DNA, totaled approximately 640 ng per sample. Each primary tumor yielded several biopsies, collected far apart from one another at surgery. The study enrolled patients with untreated, newly diagnosed non-small cell lung cancer who underwent curative surgery. Multiplex PCR amplified the TCR beta CDR3 region. Its first round ran for roughly 9 cycles with 32 V and 13 J primers. TCRdb recomputed calls from the multiplex PCR reads with MiXCR, one row per CDR3 protein. Found here are some 10,000 distinct CDR3 sequences, under 20% of them singletons; the top ten hold about 3.5%. Sequenced input: lung tumor tissue. Receptors originate from a man aged 35 to 55 with non-small cell lung cancer.

There are many counts of this clonotype. The chain links TRBV6-1 to TRBJ1-5; weak D call: TRBD1 (5 bases). The CDR3 runs 13 residues. Trimming cost V 5 bases and J 5 bases, with 10 bases left between them. Germline V lookup: CDR1 MNHNS, CDR2 SASEGT. The CDR3 DNA is TGTGCCAGCAGTCCGGGGGGTGATCAGCCCCAGCATTTT. Encoded protein: CASSPGGDQPQHF.

This clonotype was counted many times. The chain has TRBV20-1 and TRBJ2-7; D is undetermined. Trimming stripped 0 bases from V and 2 bases from J, with 5 bases between. Germline values: CDR1 DFQATT, CDR2 SNEGSKA (reference sequence). CDR3 size: 12 residues. This CDR3 reads CSARDQTYEQYF. The CDR3 DNA reads TGCAGTGCTAGAGATCAGACCTACGAGCAGTACTTC.

The chain is built from TRBV20-1 and TRBJ1-1; D ambiguous. The CDR3 has 13 residues. Trimming removed 2 bases at V and 5 bases at J, with 12 bases between. The germline V gene has CDR1 DFQATT and CDR2 SNEGSKA (reference sequence). CDR3 in amino acids: CSARQERETEAFF. The CDR3 nucleotides read TGCAGTGCTAGACAGGAGAGGGAGACTGAAGCTTTCTTT.

This clonotype is labeled medium-sized. This chain joins TRBV20-1 and TRBJ2-3; 7 nucleotides line up with TRBD2. Germline V gives CDR1 DFQATT, CDR2 SNEGSKA (reference sequence). J gave up 0 bases and V 3 bases, and 6 bases lay outside the gene matches. CDR3 size: 15 residues. The CDR3, as DNA: TGCAGTGCTAGTCGCGGGAGAGGTAGCACAGATACGCAGTATTTT. Translation: CSASRGRGSTDTQYF.

By share of the sample, this clonotype is medium-sized. The chain couples TRBV27 to TRBJ2-6; D not certain. Trimming cost V 6 bases and J 4 bases, with 16 bases left between them. The CDR3 has 16 residues. Germline V CDR1 and CDR2: MNHEY, SMNVEV (reference sequence). CDR3 loop: CASRPTDSLGANVLTF. In DNA form, the CDR3 reads TGTGCCAGCAGACCCACCGACTCCCTAGGGGCCAACGTCCTGACTTTC.

As for this clonotype: A much larger clone lies one base from this, so it may be a read error. The J gene is TRBJ2-5, the V gene TRBV6-4; 11 bases are shared with TRBD2. The CDR3 is 19 residues long. CDR1 MRHNA and CDR2 SNTAGT come from the germline V gene. In nucleotides, the CDR3 is TGTGCCAGCAGTTGGGACAGATCGACTAGCGGGGTTTGGGAAGAGACCCAGTGCTTC. It specifies CASSWDRSTSGVWEETQCF.

This clonotype was seen at least ten times. This chain links TRBV7-9 with TRBJ1-5; D possibly corresponds to TRBD1 (5 bases). CDR1 is SEHNR, CDR2 FQNEAQ, per germline (reference sequence). Trimming shortened V by 0 bases and J by 10 bases, and 10 bases separated the two germline ends. This CDR3 is built from 13 residues. The CDR3 DNA reads as TGTGCCAGCAGCTTAGCGGCAGGGAGCCCCCAGCATTTT. Residues: CASSLAAGSPQHF.

By sample fraction, this clonotype is medium-sized. The rearrangement uses TRBV19 and TRBJ2-4; unclear D gene. Trimming took off 3 bases at V and 0 bases at J, with 15 bases between the two ends. The length of the CDR3 is 17 residues. Germline V gene lookup returns CDR1 LNHDA and CDR2 SQIVND (reference sequence). The CDR3 DNA reads TGTGCCAGTAGTATGACCGGACGGCCCTTAGCCAAAAACATTCAGTACTTC. It is translated as CASSMTGRPLAKNIQYF.

This clonotype has more than one count but fewer than ten. With a much larger clone just one base away, this may be a read error. The chain employs TRBV20-1 and TRBJ1-4; D is possibly TRBD1 (5 bases). This CDR3 has 13 residues. V lost 5 bases and J 7 bases, leaving 14 bases between the germline ends. Germline CDR1 and CDR2: DFQATT and SNEGSKA (reference sequence). The CDR3 spells CSAGTRDGEKLFF. In DNA, the CDR3 is TGCAGTGCTGGGACCAGGGACGGTGAAAAACTGTTTTTT.

As concerns this clonotype: Because it lacks the conserved phenylalanine or tryptophan at the end, this CDR3 is likely a read error. No DNA is shown, since the ends of the CDR3 on it are uncertain; the CDR3 is the one TCRdb lists. The genes are TRBV20-1 and TRBJ2-3; no check of the table's D call, TRBD1, against the DNA was made. Looked up from germline, CDR1 is DFQATT and CDR2 is SNEGSKA (reference sequence). Counting both end residues, the CDR3 totals 17 amino acids. CDR3 in amino acids: CSARVWDRGPGEQYFAP.

This clonotype is medium-sized. The rearrangement joins TRBV7-8 to TRBJ2-7, with D perhaps TRBD2 (5 bases). Trimming removed 2 bases from V and 5 bases from J, with 13 bases in between. The CDR3 has 14 amino acids. Germline V gives CDR1 SGHVS, CDR2 FQNEAQ. The CDR3 loop is CASSLNPGSDEQYF. The CDR3 nucleotides read TGTGCCAGCAGCTTAAATCCGGGGTCGGACGAGCAGTACTTC. The full variable domain, completed using reference TRBV7-8 and TRBJ2-7, is GAGVSQSPRYKVAKRGQDVALRCDPISGHVSLFWYQQALGQGPEFLTYFQNEAQLDKSGLPSDRFFAERPEGSVSTLKIQRTQQEDSAVYLCASSLNPGSDEQYFGPGTRLTVT.

By share, this clonotype ranks as medium-sized. The chain has TRBV24-1 and TRBJ1-2; D unclear. CDR1 and CDR2 from the germline V gene are KGHDR and SFDVKD. The CDR3 extends over 16 amino acids. Trimming shortened V by 8 bases and J by 6 bases, and 24 bases separated the two germline ends. The CDR3 region has the DNA TGTGCCACCAAGCGCGGCAGCGAAATCCTCCGCAATGGCTACACCTTC. Protein product: CATKRGSEILRNGYTF.

This clonotype has a count of ten or more. The chain links TRBV5-1 to TRBJ1-2; D is unclear. V lost 6 bases to trimming and J lost 6 bases, with 18 bases between them. The CDR3 contains 14 residues. Germline lookup yields CDR1 SGHRS and CDR2 YFSETQ. The CDR3 coding sequence is TGCGCCAGCACCCTCTCTGAAGGGTCCAATGGCTACACCTTC. It is translated as CASTLSEGSNGYTF.

In its sample, this clonotype is medium-sized (0.01 to 0.1%). The chain is built from TRBV18 and TRBJ2-2; the D gene is possibly TRBD2 (6 bases). Germline lookup yields CDR1 KGHSH and CDR2 LQKENI. This CDR3 comprises 15 residues. Trimming pared 1 base from V and 4 bases from J, leaving 10 bases between. The CDR3 DNA is TGTGCCAGCTCACCACTCGGGAGTGGCACCGGGGAGCTGTTTTTT. Encoded protein: CASSPLGSGTGELFF.

This clonotype showed up many times. The CDR3 bases are TGCAGTGCTTCTCGGACAGCCTGGGCTGAAGCTTTCTTT. It is translated as CSASRTAWAEAFF. The chain has TRBV20-1 and TRBJ1-1, with D maybe TRBD1 (6 bases). The CDR3 has 13 amino acids. V was pared by 5 bases and J by 6 bases, with 16 bases between. From germline, CDR1 is DFQATT and CDR2 SNEGSKA (reference sequence).

This clonotype has at least ten counts. The CDR3 sequence: CASSQGGGGGAGEQYF. Written as DNA, the CDR3 is TGCGCCAGCAGCCAGGGTGGAGGCGGGGGGGCTGGGGAGCAGTACTTC. The chain combines TRBV4-1 with TRBJ2-7; 9 bases map to TRBD2. Germline V gives CDR1 MGHRA, CDR2 YSYEKL. The CDR3 is made up of 16 amino acids. V shed 3 bases and J 7 bases; nucleotides not matched to a gene: 13.

In this sample, this clonotype is medium-sized (0.01 to 0.1%). The chain uses TRBV28 and TRBJ2-7; D might be TRBD1 (6 bases). V was pared by 4 bases and J by 6 bases, with 16 bases between. CDR1 MDHEN and CDR2 SYDVKM come from the germline V gene. The CDR3 is 14 residues long. This CDR3 reads CASSYSAGAPEQYF. In nucleotides, the CDR3 is TGTGCCAGCAGTTATAGCGCAGGGGCGCCCGAGCAGTACTTC.

About this clonotype: A much larger clonotype is one base distant, so this may be a read error. The conserved final phenylalanine or tryptophan is absent from the CDR3, which likely points to a read error. The chain recombines TRBV28 with TRBJ2-5; 7 bases agree with TRBD1. Germline-derived CDR1 and CDR2 are MDHEN and SYDVKM. J gave up 1 base and V 4 bases, and 3 bases lay outside the gene matches. The CDR3 runs 14 residues. CDR3 sequence (DNA): TGTGCCAGCAGTTCTGGACAGGCCCAAGAGACCCAGTACCTC. Its translation is CASSSGQAQETQYL.